This T cell receptor (beta chain) is from a study of vaccination effects on CD4 cells after COVID-19 (dated by TCRdb to about 2022). For the study in its entirety: To identify antigen-specific CD4+ T cell clonotypes by their expansion, the ViraFEST assay first stimulated PBMC with viral peptide pools and then applied TCR sequencing. SARS-CoV-2 spike-specific CD4+ TCR repertoires from before and after mRNA vaccination were compared in COVID-19 convalescent patients and in infection-naive vaccine recipients. Two million PBMC per well were cultured in IMDM with about 5% human AB serum, 10 IU/ml IL-2 and gentamicin, plus 10 ug/ml peptides. Cultures from other donors in the study were sequenced using the Oncomine TCR Beta short-read assay on an Illumina iSeq 100. The full study included around ten COVID-19 convalescent patients and a handful of SARS-CoV-2-naive healthy vaccine recipients. Post-vaccine samples across the study were collected a median of 72 days after the second dose, with a range of 14 to 241.

After more than 9 days of culture, CD4+ T cells were isolated with the EasySep CD4+ T cell isolation kit. Participants received two doses of either the BNT162b2 or the mRNA-1273 mRNA SARS-CoV-2 vaccine. None of the healthy vaccine recipients had a prior SARS-CoV-2 infection, which was confirmed by nucleocapsid antibody tests that came back negative both before and after vaccination. On days 3 and 7, half of the culture medium was replaced with fresh IL-2-containing medium. Unless noted otherwise, every peptide stimulation condition was grown in triplicate wells. PBMC were separated from whole blood using Ficoll-Paque Plus gradient centrifugation and were then either cryopreserved at -140C or used fresh. The QIAamp micro DNA kit was used to extract genomic DNA from the cultured CD4+ T cells. Comment on this clone: What this receptor recognizes is not known. Nothing much larger sits one base from this clone, and base qualities are not available.

Broader findings and caveats from the paper: The study was limited by a small number of convalescent patients and lacked early post-infection timepoints. Marked clonal contraction was observed in both infection-induced and vaccine-induced clones at late post-vaccination timepoints, consistent with waning T cell responses. In healthy vaccine recipients, vaccine-induced clones were almost all SARS-CoV-2 mono-reactive, with only 1 of 255 cross-reactive with common cold coronaviruses.

CDR3 length: 15 amino acids, cysteine to phenylalanine. Here the CDR3 DNA is all that survives: 45 bases in frame from base 1. CDR1 and CDR2 were assigned from the germline V gene as SGHRS and YFSETQ. The trim is 0 bases for V and 5 bases for J, with a gap of 14 bases between the germline ends. Library method: the immunoSEQ multiplex PCR assay. DNA from the CD4+ T cells that had been cultured and isolated underwent TCR beta CDR3 sequencing. For the original study's pipeline: The analysis removed non-productive TCR sequences, trimmed reads to the CDR3 region, and retained only CDR3s that were 7 or more amino acids long. Antigen-specific clonotypes were identified with the MANAFEST web app by comparing expansion in peptide wells against reference cultures. Positive clones required FDR<0.05 expansion versus reference and all other wells, odds ratio above 5, and frequency above 0.1% in two replicate wells. Cross-reactive clonotypes were defined as significantly expanded in SARS-CoV-2 spike wells and in at least one common cold coronavirus spike condition. Using the stringdist R package, CDR3 similarity was measured by Levenshtein distance, and unrooted trees were constructed with ape in R 3.6.1. In TCRdb, the immuneACCESS table is reduced to in-frame sequences with V and J assigned. These tables do not hold every clone; where another copy was compared, an unresolved V gene accounts for under half, and the others remain unexplained. That table gives V, J and clone size, and the DNA gave D and trimming. In all, the sample holds fewer than 55,000 clones, and roughly two thirds of those were seen once. The ten largest clones take up 6.5% to 9% of the sample.

The clonotype comes from a human donor who received a COVID-19 vaccine. This receptor chain uses TRBV5-1 and TRBJ2-5; matching of 6 bases hints at TRBD2 as the D gene. The material sequenced was CD4+ T cells from PBMCs cultured without peptide, taken after COVID-19 vaccination. The DNA sequence follows: TGCGCCAGCAGCTTGGGAACGGGACTGGGGGAGACCCAGTACTTC. This sequence encodes CASSLGTGLGETQYF.